This T cell receptor (beta chain) was obtained from a study of T cell changes during pregnancy in multiple sclerosis (dated by TCRdb to between 2017 and 2020). About the study as a whole: The study examined how the T cell repertoire changed over the course of pregnancy in women with multiple sclerosis.

A note on this clone: Its antigen remains unidentified. There are no base qualities to consult, and no much larger clone falls within one base.

V is reduced by 5 bases and J by 0 bases, leaving a spacing of 10 bases between them. Based on the germline V gene, the CDR1 and CDR2 sequences are MDHEN and SYDVKM. From the cysteine through the phenylalanine, the CDR3 covers 14 amino acids. This entry keeps only the CDR3 DNA: 42 bases, framed from base 1. The method was the immunoSEQ multiplex PCR assay. TCRdb mirrors the immuneACCESS table, restricted to in-frame sequences. Some clones are absent from its copies; in checked studies, under half trace to an unresolved V gene, and the reason for the others is unknown. The sample table contains about 46,000 clones; only one count was recorded for more than 90% of them. The biggest ten clones account for around 8.6% of the sample.

The input for sequencing was CD8+ T cells from peripheral blood mononuclear cells, taken after pregnancy. This TCR derives from a female donor with multiple sclerosis, enrolled in a pregnancy study. The V gene is TRBV28 and the J gene is TRBJ1-2; perhaps TRBD1 is the D gene, with 5 bases matching. The CDR3 reads as follows: CASSQGFPNYGYTF. The DNA reads TGTGCCAGCAGTCAGGGTTTCCCTAACTATGGCTACACCTTC.